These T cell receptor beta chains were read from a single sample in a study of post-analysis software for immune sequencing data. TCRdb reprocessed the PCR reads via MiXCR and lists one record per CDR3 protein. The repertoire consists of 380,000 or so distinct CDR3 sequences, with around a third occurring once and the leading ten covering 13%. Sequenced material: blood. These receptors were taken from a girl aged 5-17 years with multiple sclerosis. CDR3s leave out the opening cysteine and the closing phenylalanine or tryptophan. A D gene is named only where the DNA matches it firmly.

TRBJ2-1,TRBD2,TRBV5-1,ASSEGLAGGSYNEQF
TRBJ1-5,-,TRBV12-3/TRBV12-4,ASSLDVGLSNQPQH
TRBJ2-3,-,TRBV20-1,SARVGLTDTQY
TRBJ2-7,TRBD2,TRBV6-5,ASSYERGDYEQY
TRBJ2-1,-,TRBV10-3,ATCQGDYNEQF
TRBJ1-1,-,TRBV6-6,ASSTTRVNTEAF
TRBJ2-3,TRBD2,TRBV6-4,ASSDSAGEVDTQY
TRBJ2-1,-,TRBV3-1,ASSQEWKGLSKNEQF
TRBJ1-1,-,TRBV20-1,SARDGTRGNTEAF
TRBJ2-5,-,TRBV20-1,SARVAQETQY
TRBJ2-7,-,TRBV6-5,ASSDRGLYEQY
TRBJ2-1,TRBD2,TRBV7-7,ASSRHGTSGYNEQF
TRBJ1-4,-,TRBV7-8,ASSLDRVSFATNEKLF
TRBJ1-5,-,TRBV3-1,ASSQDGRVGHQPQH
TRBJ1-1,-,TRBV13,ASSLEQNTEAF
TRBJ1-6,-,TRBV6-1,ASSDRQDNSPLH
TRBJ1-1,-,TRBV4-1,ASSQEASLETEAF
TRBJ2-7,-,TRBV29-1,SVEEGQGADYEQY
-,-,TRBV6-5,ASSTGWAGETQY
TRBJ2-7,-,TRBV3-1,ASSRDSSASYEQY
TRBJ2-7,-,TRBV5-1,AGSLASSYEQY
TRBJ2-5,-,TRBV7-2,ASSFQGGVGETQY
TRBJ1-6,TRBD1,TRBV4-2,ASSQGSGTGIPPLH
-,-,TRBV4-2,ASSQDLFPSYEQY
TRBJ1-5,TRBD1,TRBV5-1,ASSFGTGINQPQH
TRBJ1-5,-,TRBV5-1,ASSLEANQPQH
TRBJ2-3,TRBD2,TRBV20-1,SARAGGSTDTQY
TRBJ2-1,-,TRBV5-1,ASSFEGSYNEQF